The 32 T cell receptor beta chains given below trace back to one sample, sequenced in a study of T cell repertoires in cytomegalovirus infection. TCRdb re-called the reads with MiXCR, one entry per CDR3 protein. The sample carries approximately 340,000 distinct CDR3 sequences, 29% recorded once. For these receptors, no antigen is known. This sample comprised cultured PBMCs, obtained from culture after CMV antigen stimulation. These receptors were taken from a human donor in good health (CMV status not recorded). Some clones in this sample may be carry-over from other donors' samples.

There are a few counts of this clonotype. The chain uses TRBV2 and TRBJ1-1; tentatively, D is TRBD1 (5 bases). V dropped 9 bases and J dropped 0 bases, with 8 bases sitting between them. CDR3 length: 12 residues. Germline V gives CDR1 SNHLY, CDR2 FYNNEI. CDR3 bases: TGTGCCAGGGACACCCTGAACACTGAAGCTTTCTTT. This encodes CARDTLNTEAFF.

This clonotype appeared a few times. The chain couples TRBV6-1 to TRBJ2-1; D gene uncertain. This CDR3 region has 14 residues. The germline V and J ends were trimmed by 5 bases and 1 base, with 9 bases remaining between them. Germline V lookup: CDR1 MNHNS, CDR2 SASEGT. CDR3 loop: CASSSAPSYNEQFF. CDR3 sequence (DNA): TGTGCCAGCAGTTCGGCACCTTCCTACAATGAGCAGTTCTTC.

The genes are TRBV7-6 and TRBJ2-7; possible D gene TRBD1, 5 bases. This CDR3 is 13 amino acids long. Trimming took off 2 bases at V and 6 bases at J, with 11 bases between the two ends. CDR1 is SGHVS and CDR2 is FNYEAQ in the germline V gene. DNA for the CDR3: TGTGCCAGCAGCTTAAGTAGGCAGGGCGAGCAGTACTTC. Amino acid sequence: CASSLSRQGEQYF.

The CDR3 region is CASSSLQGANQPQHF. CDR3 sequence (DNA): TGTGCCAGCAGCTCGCTACAGGGGGCTAATCAGCCCCAGCATTTT. This sequence joins TRBV7-9 and TRBJ1-5, with 9 bases matching TRBD1. With V trimmed by 4 bases and J by 4 bases, 5 bases remained unmatched. The CDR3 is made up of 15 amino acids. The germline gives CDR1 SEHNR, CDR2 FQNEAQ (reference sequence).

This clonotype was recorded at least ten times. The V gene is TRBV6-2 or TRBV6-3, the J gene TRBJ2-7; 7 positions match TRBD1. V trimming: 2 bases; J trimming: 5 bases; junction bases outside the gene matches: 15. Germline loops: CDR1 MNHEY, CDR2 SVGEGT. This CDR3 comprises 17 residues. The CDR3 nucleotides are TGTGCCAGCAGTTACCGCCAGGACAGGATTGGTGGAGACGAGCAGTACTTC. Its translation: CASSYRQDRIGGDEQYF.

The gene calls are TRBV7-9 and TRBJ1-6, with D maybe TRBD1 (5 bases). The germline V gene has CDR1 SEHNR and CDR2 FQNEAQ (reference sequence). Deletions cut 1 base from V and 9 bases from J, with 10 bases between. CDR3 length: 14 amino acids. The CDR3 spells CASSLEQGASPLHF. As DNA, the CDR3 is TGTGCCAGCAGCTTAGAGCAGGGAGCTTCACCCCTCCACTTT. Combining the CDR3 with reference TRBV7-9 and TRBJ1-6 gives the whole variable domain DTGVSQNPRHKITKRGQNVTFRCDPISEHNRLYWYRQTLGQGPEFLTYFQNEAQLEKSRLLSDRFSAERPKGSFSTLEIQRTEQGDSAMYLCASSLEQGASPLHFGNGTRLTVT.

This clonotype has a handful of counts. The chain recombines TRBV20-1 with TRBJ2-1; TRBD2 matches 12 bases. V lost 0 bases, J lost 10 bases, and 4 bases stayed unmatched. Per the germline V gene, CDR1 is DFQATT and CDR2 is SNEGSKA (reference sequence). The CDR3 totals 14 residues. CDR3 region: CSAREGLAGGEQFF. The CDR3 DNA reads as TGCAGTGCTAGAGAAGGTCTAGCGGGGGGGGAGCAGTTCTTC.

The chain combines TRBV10-3 with TRBJ2-5; D gene uncertain. The germline V gene encodes CDR1 ENHRY and CDR2 SYGVKD. This CDR3 spans 11 amino acids. With 3 bases removed from V and 3 bases from J, the gap between germline ends came to 2 bases. CDR3 DNA: TGTGCCATCAGTGATAAAGAGACCCAGTACTTC. The encoded protein is CAISDKETQYF.

The chain employs TRBV20-1 and TRBJ2-3; TRBD1 agrees at 8 bases. CDR1 and CDR2 (germline): DFQATT, SNEGSKA (reference sequence). With 6 bases clipped from V and 4 bases from J, the junction kept 12 bases outside the gene matches. The CDR3 totals 15 residues. In nucleotides, the CDR3 is TGCAGTGCCAACCCCCGGACAGGGCTGGCAGATACGCAGTATTTT. Translation: CSANPRTGLADTQYF.

A few counts support this clonotype. J is TRBJ2-5 and V is TRBV6-8; TRBD2 might be the D (5 bases). CDR1 MNHGY and CDR2 SAAAGT come from the germline V gene. The V gene lost 6 bases and the J gene lost 7 bases, with 15 bases spanning the gap. This CDR3 has 13 residues. The CDR3 reads CASREREPGTQYF. DNA for the CDR3: TGTGCCAGCAGGGAGAGGGAGCCCGGGACCCAGTACTTC.

The CDR3 loop is CASSGSSGGNQPQHF. Here the CDR3 DNA reads TGTGCCAGCAGCGGATCGTCCGGGGGCAATCAGCCCCAGCATTTT. V and J are TRBV6-2 or TRBV6-3 and TRBJ1-5; no clear D. V was clipped by 6 bases and J by 2 bases, with 14 bases between them. Germline-derived CDR1 and CDR2 are MNHEY and SVGEGT. The CDR3 extends over 15 amino acids.

This clonotype was observed a handful of times. The chain couples TRBV3-1 to TRBJ2-5, with D possibly being TRBD1 (5 bases). This CDR3 contains 15 residues. Trimming stripped 2 bases from V and 2 bases from J, with 12 bases between. Germline V gene sequence: CDR1 LGHDT, CDR2 YNNKEL (reference sequence). CDR3 residues: CASSQNRIGQETQYF. The CDR3 coding sequence is TGTGCCAGCAGCCAAAACAGGATTGGACAAGAGACCCAGTACTTC.

The chain combines TRBV7-9 with TRBJ2-7; perhaps TRBD2 as D (7 bases). The CDR3 consists of 18 residues. Deletions cut 3 bases from V and 0 bases from J, with 21 bases between. The germline V gene has CDR1 SEHNR and CDR2 FQNEAQ (reference sequence). DNA for the CDR3: TGTGCCAGCAGCTTCGACCGGTTGGCGGGGGCCCTCTCCTACGAGCAGTACTTC. Translating it yields CASSFDRLAGALSYEQYF.

The table lists this clonotype with many counts. The gene calls are TRBV7-9 and TRBJ2-3; 10 nucleotides agree with TRBD2. This CDR3 is built from 15 residues. With V trimmed by 3 bases and J by 0 bases, 0 bases remained unmatched. Germline CDR1 and CDR2: SEHNR and FQNEAQ (reference sequence). In DNA form, the CDR3 reads TGTGCCAGCAGCTTGACTAGCGGGAGCACAGATACGCAGTATTTT. The encoded protein is CASSLTSGSTDTQYF.

This clonotype was seen ten or more times. The V and J genes are TRBV6-1 and TRBJ2-7, with 14 bases aligning to TRBD2. This CDR3 is built from 16 residues. CDR1 is MNHNS and CDR2 is SASEGT in the germline V gene. Trimming cost V 6 bases and J 0 bases; bases outside gene matches: 4. In DNA form, the CDR3 reads TGTGCCAGCAGAAGGACTAGCGGGAGGCTCTCCTACGAGCAGTACTTC. Encoded protein: CASRRTSGRLSYEQYF.

Relative to its sample, this clonotype is medium-sized. The chain uses TRBV7-2 and TRBJ2-7; the D gene is possibly TRBD2 (6 bases). V was pared by 5 bases and J by 5 bases, with 13 bases between. Germline CDR1 is SGHTA and CDR2 is FQGNSA. The CDR3 sequence is 13 residues long. The CDR3 protein is CASSAEGGHEQYF. DNA for the CDR3: TGTGCCAGCAGCGCGGAGGGCGGCCACGAGCAGTACTTC.

The chain is built from TRBV12-3 or TRBV12-4 and TRBJ1-3, with a tentative D call TRBD1 (6 bases). CDR3 length: 16 residues. Trimming cost V 5 bases and J 1 base, with 15 bases left between them. CDR3 residues: CASSVRDQGSGNTIYF. The CDR3 nucleotides read TGTGCCAGCAGTGTCAGGGATCAGGGGTCTGGAAACACCATATATTTT.

J is TRBJ1-2 and V is TRBV13; D is perhaps TRBD1 (5 bases). Per germline, CDR1 PRHDT and CDR2 FYEKMQ (reference sequence). V was cut by 6 bases and J by 5 bases, with 13 bases left in between. The CDR3 spans 13 residues. Written as DNA, the CDR3 is TGTGCCAGCAGACGCGGAGGGGAATATGGCTACACCTTC. Its protein product is CASRRGGEYGYTF.

The chain employs TRBV20-1 and TRBJ2-5, with 9 bases identical to TRBD2. CDR3 length: 13 amino acids. V was clipped by 5 bases and J by 5 bases; unmatched bases: 6. Germline CDR1 DFQATT, CDR2 SNEGSKA (reference sequence). The DNA of the CDR3 is TGCAGTGCTCGGCTAGCGGGGTTGGAGACCCAGTACTTC. Its translation is CSARLAGLETQYF.

The chain joins TRBV6-1 to TRBJ2-7; TRBD2 aligns across 9 bases. The CDR3 consists of 14 residues. The junction had 3 bases not matched to a gene; V was cut back by 1 base and J by 5 bases. CDR1 and CDR2 from the germline V gene are MNHNS and SASEGT. The CDR3 DNA reads TGTGCCAGCAGTGAAGTGGGGACTAGCAACGAGCAGTACTTC. As protein: CASSEVGTSNEQYF.

This rearrangement joins TRBV7-6 to TRBJ2-7; perhaps D is TRBD1 or TRBD2 (5 bases each). Trimming took 5 bases from V and 7 from J, leaving 18 bases between them. CDR3 length: 14 amino acids. Germline values: CDR1 SGHVS, CDR2 FNYEAQ. Here the CDR3 DNA reads TGTGCCAGCAGCCGGAGGACCGGGACGACGGAGCAGTACTTC. It yields the protein CASSRRTGTTEQYF.

In its sample, this clonotype was seen a few times. The rearrangement uses TRBV27 and TRBJ1-1; 7 nucleotides align to TRBD1. J lost 5 bases, V lost 6 bases, and 9 bases had no gene match. The CDR3 spans 14 residues. CDR1 MNHEY and CDR2 SMNVEV come from the germline V gene (reference sequence). The CDR3 sequence: CASSLTGMVTEAFF. The DNA for the CDR3 is TGTGCCAGCAGCCTGACAGGGATGGTTACTGAAGCTTTCTTT.

The V call is TRBV13, the J call TRBJ2-7; D tentatively fits TRBD1 or TRBD2 (5 bases each). This CDR3 is built from 16 residues. Per germline, CDR1 PRHDT and CDR2 FYEKMQ (reference sequence). V shed 5 bases and J shed 0 bases, with 17 bases lying between them. Written as DNA, the CDR3 is TGTGCCAGCAGCCGACGGGCCGGGACCAGCTCCTACGAGCAGTACTTC. It encodes CASSRRAGTSSYEQYF.

This chain links TRBV18 with TRBJ1-1; no reliable D call. Trimming shortened V by 0 bases and J by 5 bases, and 10 bases separated the two germline ends. The CDR3 is 14 residues long. The V gene's germline CDR1 is KGHSH and CDR2 LQKENI. The CDR3 protein is CASSPPSRRTEAFF. The DNA for the CDR3 is TGTGCCAGCTCACCACCAAGTCGGAGGACTGAAGCTTTCTTT.

This clonotype showed up many times. This chain links TRBV12-3 or TRBV12-4 with TRBJ1-6; D gene unclear. The CDR3 runs to 15 residues. V was clipped by 6 bases and J by 6 bases, with 15 bases between them. The CDR3: CASRTSGRVNSPLHF. In DNA, the CDR3 is TGTGCCAGCAGAACCTCCGGGAGAGTTAATTCACCCCTCCACTTT.

This clonotype was counted at least ten times. The chain has TRBV7-8 and TRBJ1-5, with a possible D match to TRBD1 (5 bases). From germline, CDR1 is SGHVS and CDR2 FQNEAQ. The CDR3 covers 15 residues. The germline V and J ends were trimmed by 5 bases and 2 bases, with 13 bases remaining between them. CDR3: CASSPQTGGNQPQHF. CDR3 nucleotide sequence: TGTGCCAGCAGCCCCCAAACAGGAGGCAATCAGCCCCAGCATTTT.

Only a few counts were recorded for this clonotype. The chain couples TRBV5-1 to TRBJ2-7, with 9 bases that match TRBD1. Germline V gene lookup returns CDR1 SGHRS and CDR2 YFSETQ. CDR3 length: 13 residues. V trimming: 7 bases; J trimming: 3 bases; junction bases outside the gene matches: 5. CDR3 nucleotides: TGCGCCAGCCGCGGACAGGGGAACTACGAGCAGTACTTC. Translation gives CASRGQGNYEQYF.

This clonotype was detected a few times. The chain carries TRBV6-1 and TRBJ1-1; D is undetermined. CDR3 length equals 14 residues. Germline V CDR1 and CDR2: MNHNS, SASEGT. The germline V and J ends were trimmed by 8 bases and 2 bases, with 15 bases remaining between them. CDR3 residues: CASRRVADNTEAFF. CDR3 bases: TGTGCCAGCCGAAGGGTGGCAGACAACACTGAAGCTTTCTTT.

This clonotype has ten or more counts. The gene calls are TRBV7-3 and TRBJ2-5, with D perhaps matching TRBD2 (7 bases). The V and J ends lost 5 bases and 4 bases respectively, with 17 bases between them. CDR3 length: 15 amino acids. Germline V lookup: CDR1 SGHTA, CDR2 FQGTGA. The CDR3 spells CASSIGLVGGETQYF. CDR3 coding DNA: TGTGCCAGCAGCATCGGACTAGTAGGGGGAGAGACCCAGTACTTC.

Many counts were recorded for this clonotype. V usage is TRBV27 and J usage is TRBJ1-1; D is unresolved. V was shortened by 5 bases and J by 6 bases, with 10 bases between the two germline ends. CDR3 length: 12 residues. Germline V CDR1 and CDR2: MNHEY, SMNVEV (reference sequence). CDR3 amino acids: CASSNPGSEAFF. In nucleotides, the CDR3 is TGTGCCAGCAGTAACCCGGGGTCTGAAGCTTTCTTT.

CDR3 DNA sequence: TGTGCCAGCAGCCAAACGCTACTAGCGGGGGGGGACTACAATGAGCAGTTCTTC. This encodes CASSQTLLAGGDYNEQFF. The rearrangement links TRBV5-4 to TRBJ2-1; TRBD2 matches at 13 bases. This CDR3 contains 18 residues. Trimming removed 4 bases from V and 3 bases from J; junction bases left unmatched: 10. Germline CDR1 SGHNT, CDR2 YYREEE (reference sequence).

The V and J genes are TRBV12-3 or TRBV12-4 and TRBJ2-7; a weak D match, TRBD1 (5 bases). The CDR3 spans 11 residues. With 6 bases removed from V and 6 bases from J, the gap between germline ends came to 9 bases. Written as DNA, the CDR3 is TGTGCCAGCAGGCGAACAGGCGAGCAGTACTTC. It encodes CASRRTGEQYF.